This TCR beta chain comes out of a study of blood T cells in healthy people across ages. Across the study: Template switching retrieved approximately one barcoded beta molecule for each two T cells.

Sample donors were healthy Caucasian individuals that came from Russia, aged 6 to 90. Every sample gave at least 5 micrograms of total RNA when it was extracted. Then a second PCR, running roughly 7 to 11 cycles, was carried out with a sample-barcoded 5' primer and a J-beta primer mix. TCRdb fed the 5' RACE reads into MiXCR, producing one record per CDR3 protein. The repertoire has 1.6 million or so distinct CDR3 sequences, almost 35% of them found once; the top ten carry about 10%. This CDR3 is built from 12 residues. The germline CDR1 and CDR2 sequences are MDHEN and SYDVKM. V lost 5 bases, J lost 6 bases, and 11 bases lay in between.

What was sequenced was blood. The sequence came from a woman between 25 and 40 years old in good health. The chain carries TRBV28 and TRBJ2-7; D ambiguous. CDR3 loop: CASSQRTREQYF. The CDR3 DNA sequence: TGTGCCAGCAGTCAACGGACGCGCGAGCAGTACTTC. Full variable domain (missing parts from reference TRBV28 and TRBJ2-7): DVKVTQSSRYLVKRTGEKVFLECVQDMDHENMFWYRQDPGLGLRLIYFSYDVKMKEKGDIPEGYSVSREKKERFSLILESASTNQTSMYLCASSQRTREQYFGPGTRLTVT.